This T cell receptor (beta chain) was found in a study of T cell changes during pregnancy in multiple sclerosis. The junction had 6 bases not matched to a gene; V was cut back by 5 bases and J by 0 bases. CDR1 is GTSNPN and CDR2 is SVGIG in the germline V gene (reference sequence). The CDR3 sequence is 14 residues long. The table came from immunoSEQ multiplex PCR; TCRdb's copy has only in-frame clones and leaves some out. Among approximately 100,000 clones listed, around nine tenths were seen once. This clone was seen a few times. This chain joins TRBV30 and TRBJ1-1; TRBD1 agrees at 7 bases. The source of this sequence is a female donor with multiple sclerosis, enrolled in a pregnancy study. Sequenced here: peripheral blood, sampled in the second trimester of pregnancy. This CDR3 is CAWGQEGMNTEAFF. CDR3 bases: TGTGCCTGGGGACAGGAGGGGATGAACACTGAAGCTTTCTTT.